The TCR beta chain described here comes from a study of blood T cells in healthy people across ages. A remark on this clonotype: Its antigen is unidentified.

Findings and caveats of the study: Higher diversity, along with more naive CD4+ cells, distinguished long-lived donors from aged donors. Since the PBMCs were unsorted, naive and antigen-experienced cells could not be conclusively compared.

With V trimmed by 2 bases and J by 6 bases, 1 base remained unmatched. The CDR3 loop spans 14 amino acids. For every donor, a draw yielded ten milliliters of peripheral blood. With each sample, at least 5 micrograms of total RNA were extracted. PCR was performed a second time for about 7 to 12 cycles using a sample-barcoded 5' primer and a J-beta primer mix. MiXCR, applied by TCRdb to the 5' RACE reads, yields one record per CDR3 protein. The table includes roughly 730,000 distinct CDR3 sequences, 56% detected once. This TCR was recovered from a man between 35 and 55 years old in good health. The V and J genes are TRBV12-3 or TRBV12-4 and TRBJ2-3; the match to TRBD2 covers 11 bases. Material for sequencing was blood. The CDR3 DNA reads TGTGCCAGCAGTTTATCTAGCGGGGGGGATACGCAGTATTTT. Protein: CASSLSSGGDTQYF.